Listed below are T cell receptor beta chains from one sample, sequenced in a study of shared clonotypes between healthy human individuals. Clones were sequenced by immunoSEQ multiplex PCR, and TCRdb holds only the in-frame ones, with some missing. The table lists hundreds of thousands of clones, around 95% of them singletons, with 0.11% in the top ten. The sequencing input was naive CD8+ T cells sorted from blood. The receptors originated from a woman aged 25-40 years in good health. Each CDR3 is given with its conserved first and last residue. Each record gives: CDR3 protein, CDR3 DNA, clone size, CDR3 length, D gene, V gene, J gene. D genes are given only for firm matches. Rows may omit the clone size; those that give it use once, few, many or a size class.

CASSLWLAVTDTQYF	TGTGCCAGCAGCCTGTGGCTAGCAGTCACAGATACGCAGTATTTT	once	15	NA	TRBV7-2	TRBJ2-3
CASSQVEGAGTEAFF	TGTGCCAGCAGCCAAGTGGAGGGGGCTGGAACTGAAGCTTTCTTT	NA	15	TRBD1	TRBV4-2	TRBJ1-1
CATSSWTGGMVGYTF	TGTGCCACCAGCTCCTGGACAGGGGGAATGGTTGGCTACACCTTC	NA	15	TRBD1	TRBV15	TRBJ1-2
CASSYGTGGAYGYTF	TGTGCCAGCAGTTACGGGACAGGGGGCGCCTATGGCTACACCTTC	NA	15	TRBD1	TRBV6-5	TRBJ1-2
CASGRGDEQFF	TGCGCCAGCGGGAGGGGCGATGAGCAGTTCTTC	once	11	TRBD2	TRBV10-1	TRBJ2-1
CASSEGASPFEQYF	TGCGCCAGCAGTGAAGGAGCGTCACCGTTTGAGCAGTACTTC	NA	14	NA	TRBV10-2	TRBJ2-7
CASSQTSGVLTGANVLTF	TGTGCCAGCAGTCAGACTAGCGGGGTCCTAACTGGGGCCAACGTCCTGACTTTC	NA	18	TRBD2	TRBV27	TRBJ2-6
CASRPSLGAGPTDTQYF	TGTGCCAGCAGACCGAGCTTGGGGGCGGGACCCACAGATACGCAGTATTTT	NA	17	NA	TRBV27	TRBJ2-3
CASSLYALTKETQYF	TGTGCCAGCAGTTTATATGCTCTAACCAAAGAGACCCAGTACTTC	NA	15	NA	TRBV27	TRBJ2-5
CSVYETSPVEQYF	TGCAGCGTTTACGAGACTAGCCCTGTGGAGCAGTACTTC	NA	13	TRBD2	TRBV29-1	TRBJ2-7
CAMPAVAYNEQFF	TGTGCCATGCCCGCAGTAGCCTACAATGAGCAGTTCTTC	NA	13	NA	TRBV5-4	TRBJ2-1
CSVGAGGPYEQYF	TGCAGCGTTGGGGCTGGTGGGCCCTACGAGCAGTACTTC	NA	13	NA	TRBV29-1	TRBJ2-7
CASSLPPEPYEQYF	TGTGCCAGCAGCTTACCGCCAGAGCCCTACGAGCAGTACTTC	NA	14	NA	TRBV7-9	TRBJ2-7
CASSLTTSAQQYF	TGTGCCAGCAGTTTAACTACTAGCGCCCAGCAGTATTTT	once	13	TRBD2	TRBV28	TRBJ2-3
CAWSLLAGGPDEQFF	TGTGCCTGGAGCCTGCTAGCGGGAGGGCCGGATGAGCAGTTCTTC	NA	15	TRBD2	TRBV30	TRBJ2-1
CASSPSSGSISYEQYF	TGTGCCAGCAGTCCATCTAGCGGGTCCATCTCCTACGAGCAGTACTTC	NA	16	TRBD2	TRBV27	TRBJ2-7
CASSLSFEWTGELFF	TGTGCCAGCAGTCTGTCGTTTGAGTGGACCGGGGAGCTGTTTTTT	NA	15	NA	TRBV27	TRBJ2-2
CASSFGLAGAISTDTQYF	TGTGCCAGCAGTTTCGGTCTAGCGGGAGCGATCAGCACAGATACGCAGTATTTT	NA	18	TRBD2	TRBV27	TRBJ2-3
CASSATGYEQYF	TGTGCCAGCAGCGCCACAGGGTACGAGCAGTACTTC	few	12	NA	TRBV9	TRBJ2-7
CASSPSRTGVYGYTF	TGTGCCAGCAGCCCTTCAAGGACAGGGGTTTATGGCTACACCTTC	NA	15	TRBD1	TRBV6-6	TRBJ1-2
CASSQEAGMTYEQYF	TGTGCCAGCAGCCAAGAAGCGGGGATGACCTACGAGCAGTACTTC	NA	15	TRBD2	TRBV4-2	TRBJ2-7
CASSQEGPGLEGQETQYF	TGTGCCAGCAGCCAAGAGGGGCCGGGACTAGAGGGCCAAGAGACCCAGTACTTC	once	18	TRBD2	TRBV4-2	TRBJ2-5
CASSSGNYNEQFF	TGTGCCAGTAGTAGCGGAAACTACAATGAGCAGTTCTTC	NA	13	NA	TRBV19	TRBJ2-1
CASSFGGKVSYEQYF	TGTGCCAGCAGCTTTGGCGGGAAGGTATCCTACGAGCAGTACTTC	NA	15	NA	TRBV7-8	TRBJ2-7
CASNRCGQPQHF	TGTGCCAGCAATAGGTGTGGTCAGCCCCAGCATTTT	NA	12	NA	TRBV21-1	TRBJ1-5
CASSTGLAGKVSEHDTQYF	TGTGCCAGCAGCACGGGACTAGCGGGAAAGGTGTCAGAACACGATACGCAGTATTTT	NA	19	TRBD2	TRBV7-8	TRBJ2-3
CASSQELAGGEADTQYF	TGCGCCAGCAGCCAAGAACTAGCGGGGGGGGAAGCGGATACGCAGTATTTT	NA	17	TRBD2	TRBV4-1	TRBJ2-3
CSVDGGRGETQYF	TGCAGCGTTGATGGGGGGCGCGGGGAGACCCAGTACTTC	once	13	NA	TRBV29-1	TRBJ2-5
CASSVGGSSYEQYF	TGTGCCAGCAGCGTAGGAGGAAGCTCCTACGAGCAGTACTTC	NA	14	NA	TRBV9	TRBJ2-7
CASSQSGGDTQYF	TGTGCCAGCAGTCAAAGCGGGGGGGACACCCAGTACTTC	NA	13	TRBD2	TRBV28	TRBJ2-5
CASSPIGAGTQYF	TGCGCCAGCAGCCCTATTGGCGCCGGGACCCAGTACTTC	once	13	NA	TRBV4-1	TRBJ2-5
CASTLGSYEQYF	TGTGCCAGCACCTTAGGATCCTACGAGCAGTACTTC	once	12	NA	TRBV28	TRBJ2-7
CASSYGSDTQYF	TGTGCCAGCAGTTACGGCAGTGATACGCAGTATTTT	NA	12	NA	TRBV7-8	TRBJ2-3
CASSVERLAGGPQDGELFF	TGTGCCAGCAGCGTAGAAAGGCTAGCGGGAGGTCCCCAGGACGGGGAGCTGTTTTTT	NA	19	TRBD2	TRBV9	TRBJ2-2
CASRSRLDYTQYF	TGTGCCAGCAGGTCACGGCTAGATTATACGCAGTATTTT	once	13	NA	TRBV7-3	TRBJ2-3
CASTGTVETQYF	TGTGCCAGCACCGGGACTGTGGAGACCCAGTACTTC	NA	12	NA	TRBV28	TRBJ2-5
CASSEHRGSYEQYF	TGCGCCAGCAGTGAACACAGGGGTTCCTACGAGCAGTACTTC	NA	14	TRBD1	TRBV10-1	TRBJ2-7
CASSLAPAGVNEQFF	TGTGCCAGCAGCTTAGCACCGGCCGGGGTCAATGAGCAGTTCTTC	once	15	NA	TRBV7-8	TRBJ2-1
CASSFEGLSSYNEQFF	TGTGCCAGCAGTTTTGAGGGACTGAGCTCCTACAATGAGCAGTTCTTC	NA	16	NA	TRBV27	TRBJ2-1
CASSPGPPGLYNEQFF	TGTGCCAGCAGTCCAGGTCCACCGGGACTATACAATGAGCAGTTCTTC	NA	16	TRBD2	TRBV6-6	TRBJ2-1
CASSFSLAEGFQNIQYF	TGTGCCAGCAGCTTTTCCCTTGCAGAGGGATTCCAAAACATTCAGTACTTC	NA	17	NA	TRBV7-2	TRBJ2-4
CASSQNSNYGYTF	TGTGCCAGCAGCCAGAACAGTAACTATGGCTACACCTTC	few	13	NA	TRBV14	TRBJ1-2
CASSFQGDSNEQFF	TGTGCCAGCAGCTTCCAGGGGGATAGTAATGAGCAGTTCTTC	NA	14	TRBD1	TRBV5-6	TRBJ2-1
CASSLGGGTYEQYF	TGTGCCAGCAGCTTAGGCGGCGGAACCTACGAGCAGTACTTC	NA	14	NA	TRBV13	TRBJ2-7
CSGLRDRKTYEQYF	TGCAGCGGACTACGGGACAGAAAGACCTACGAGCAGTACTTC	NA	14	TRBD1	TRBV29-1	TRBJ2-7
CASRRAGSPYNEQFF	TGTGCCAGCAGAAGAGCCGGGTCACCCTACAATGAGCAGTTCTTC	NA	15	NA	TRBV2	TRBJ2-1
CSVADRPGGPLHF	TGCAGCGTCGCCGACAGGCCCGGGGGACCCCTCCACTTT	NA	13	NA	TRBV29-1	TRBJ1-6
CASRPGYEQYF	TGTGCCAGCCGCCCGGGGTACGAGCAGTACTTC	NA	11	NA	TRBV14	TRBJ2-7
CASSLVPRGDAFF	TGTGCCAGCAGTTTAGTTCCTCGGGGCGACGCTTTCTTT	NA	13	NA	TRBV27	TRBJ1-1
CASRGPYNEKLFF	TGTGCCAGCAGAGGACCGTACAATGAAAAACTGTTTTTT	NA	13	NA	TRBV6-6	TRBJ1-4
CASSGFRVIRTGELFF	TGCGCCAGCAGTGGGTTCAGGGTTATACGGACCGGGGAGCTGTTTTTT	NA	16	NA	TRBV10-2	TRBJ2-2
CASRYRAGNEQFF	TGTGCCAGTAGATACAGGGCGGGCAATGAGCAGTTCTTC	NA	13	NA	TRBV19	TRBJ2-1
CATGSGRTYEQYF	TGTGCCACCGGTAGCGGGAGGACTTACGAGCAGTACTTC	NA	13	TRBD2	TRBV27	TRBJ2-7
CASSGVAGPFYEQYF	TGTGCCAGCAGTGGGGTAGCGGGACCTTTCTACGAGCAGTACTTC	NA	15	TRBD2	TRBV28	TRBJ2-7
CASSFGGEEAFF	TGTGCCAGCAGCTTCGGAGGGGAAGAAGCTTTCTTT	NA	12	NA	TRBV7-9	TRBJ1-1
CASSRGGTQETQYF	TGTGCCAGCAGTCGGGGGGGGACCCAAGAGACCCAGTACTTC	NA	14	TRBD2	TRBV28	TRBJ2-5
CASSTKAEDTPEQYF	TGTGCCAGCAGTACCAAAGCGGAGGACACTCCCGAGCAGTACTTC	NA	15	NA	TRBV28	TRBJ2-7
CASSPRTGGTDTQYF	TGTGCCAGCAGCCCACGGACAGGGGGCACAGATACGCAGTATTTT	NA	15	TRBD1	TRBV7-9	TRBJ2-3
CASSQNRGGLGATGELFF	TGCGCCAGCAGCCAAAACAGAGGGGGGCTCGGAGCCACCGGGGAGCTGTTTTTT	NA	18	NA	TRBV4-1	TRBJ2-2
CASSPPVDSAVATDTQYF	TGTGCCAGCAGCCCCCCGGTCGATAGCGCGGTAGCAACAGATACGCAGTATTTT	NA	18	NA	TRBV5-6	TRBJ2-3